Reported below is one T cell receptor beta chain. The sample originates from a study of cytomegalovirus exposure and HLA in healthy donors. PCR was performed using 60 Vbeta and 13 Jbeta primers. TCRdb keeps only in-frame clones here, not all; method: immunoSEQ multiplex PCR. The data hold about 230,000 clones, with 82% observed a single time. Input material: PBMCs. The sequence came from a middle-aged woman in good health and CMV-seronegative.

This CDR3 is CASSLAGALYEQYF. The CDR3 DNA is TGTGCCAGCTCATTGGCAGGGGCGCTCTACGAGCAGTACTTC. The genes are TRBV18 and TRBJ2-7; D may be TRBD1 (6 bases). Germline CDR1 KGHSH, CDR2 LQKENI. Trimming pared 5 bases from V and 3 bases from J, leaving 14 bases between. The CDR3 length is 14 residues.